This TCR beta chain originates from a study of PD-L1 blockade in urothelial cancer. Study-wide background: T cells were recovered from blood samples at a median of approximately 150,000.

Remarks on this clone: Its target is unknown.

TCRdb keeps only in-frame clones here, not all; method: immunoSEQ multiplex PCR. The sample has 85,000 to 90,000 clones, around nine tenths seen once; the top ten hold approximately 9%. From germline, CDR1 is MNHEY and CDR2 SMNVEV (reference sequence). The length of the CDR3 is 16 residues. The trim removed 0 bases at V and 9 bases at J, leaving 8 bases unmatched. Broader study findings: TCR clonality was measured in pretreatment peripheral blood. Clonality below the median predicted better survival.

The chain recombines TRBV27 with TRBJ2-1, with 10 bases lining up with TRBD2. The sequence derives from a man aged 55 to 70 with urothelial cancer. The sample consisted of PBMCs, taken around atezolizumab (anti-PD-L1) treatment. As DNA, the CDR3 is TGTGCCAGCAGTTTATCGATAGCGGGAGGCCGGGGTGAGCAGTTCTTC. This codes for CASSLSIAGGRGEQFF.